These 31 T cell receptor beta chains were all obtained from the same sample, sequenced in a study of T cells in Graves' hyperthyroidism and ophthalmopathy. Authors of the study amplified TCR beta CDR3 regions from RNA transcripts. The primer set for the first-round RT-PCR of the TCR CDR3 was HTBI. In TCRdb, the multiplex PCR reads were re-called with MiXCR into one record per CDR3 protein. The sample has about 300,000 distinct CDR3 sequences; approximately 18% are singletons. The specimen sequenced was blood. All receptors come from a man aged 50-59 years with Graves' ophthalmopathy.

This clonotype was seen ten or more times. V usage is TRBV28 and J usage is TRBJ1-5; maybe TRBD1 (5 bases). The CDR3 runs 16 residues. Trimming removed 5 bases from V and 5 bases from J, with 19 bases in between. CDR1 and CDR2 from the germline V gene are MDHEN and SYDVKM. The CDR3 spells CASSPQRGRGDQPQHF. The CDR3 DNA sequence: TGTGCCAGCAGTCCGCAACGAGGACGGGGGGATCAGCCCCAGCATTTT.

This clonotype came up many times. The chain is built from TRBV5-1 and TRBJ2-1, with D perhaps TRBD1 (6 bases). V was cut by 2 bases and J by 4 bases, with 10 bases left in between. Germline V gives CDR1 SGHRS, CDR2 YFSETQ. The CDR3 covers 14 residues. The CDR3 DNA sequence: TGCGCCAGCAGCTTAGGACAGCTATACAATGAGCAGTTCTTC. This encodes CASSLGQLYNEQFF.

This clonotype was found many times. The V and J genes are TRBV5-1 and TRBJ1-1, with a tentative D call TRBD1 (5 bases). V lost 0 bases and J lost 4, with 10 bases in between. The CDR3 length is 14 residues. Germline CDR1 reads SGHRS; CDR2 reads YFSETQ. CDR3 residues: CASSLAAGGTEAFF. CDR3 nucleotides: TGCGCCAGCAGCTTGGCAGCTGGGGGCACTGAAGCTTTCTTT.

The V gene is TRBV12-3 or TRBV12-4, the J gene TRBJ1-4; 7 nucleotides agree with TRBD1. The V and J ends lost 7 bases and 5 bases, in that order; junction bases with no gene match: 7. This CDR3 contains 14 residues. CDR3 coding DNA: TGTGCCAGCACCCGGGACAGACTGAATGAAAAACTGTTTTTT. This codes for CASTRDRLNEKLFF.

This clonotype is a singleton in its sample. A junction end diverges from the germline sequence, so it may reflect a read error. The chain links TRBV5-1 to TRBJ2-7, with 13 positions matching TRBD2. CDR3 size: 15 residues. Germline V gene lookup returns CDR1 SGHRS and CDR2 YFSETQ. The CDR3 DNA sequence: TGCGCCAGCAGCTTCGGGACTAGCGGGACCTACGGGCAGTACTTC. Translation gives CASSFGTSGTYGQYF.

This clonotype was seen a handful of times. This chain connects TRBV9 to TRBJ1-3, with D unresolved. The V and J ends lost 4 bases and 5 bases respectively, with 13 bases between them. The V gene's germline CDR1 is SGDLS and CDR2 YYNGEE. The CDR3 is 14 residues long. CDR3 sequence reads: CASSPDPRRNTIYF. For the CDR3, the DNA is TGTGCCAGCAGCCCGGACCCCCGCCGAAACACCATATATTTT.

This clonotype was found many times. The J gene is TRBJ2-1, the V gene TRBV20-1, with 12 nucleotides matching TRBD2. Trimming took 3 bases from V and 7 from J; bases not matched to a gene: 1. Germline-derived CDR1 and CDR2 are DFQATT and SNEGSKA (reference sequence). The CDR3 consists of 13 residues. For the CDR3, the DNA is TGCAGTGCTAGTCTAGCGGGAGGGAATGAGCAGTTCTTC. It is translated as CSASLAGGNEQFF.

This clonotype has ten or more counts. The chain links TRBV2 to TRBJ2-7; D is uncertain. The CDR3 loop spans 13 amino acids. Germline CDR1 is SNHLY and CDR2 is FYNNEI. Trimming stripped 2 bases from V and 3 bases from J, with 8 bases between. This CDR3 reads CASSENSYYEQYF. The CDR3 DNA follows: TGTGCCAGCAGTGAAAATTCCTACTACGAGCAGTACTTC. The whole variable domain, remainder taken from reference TRBV2 and TRBJ2-7, is EPEVTQTPSHQVTQMGQEVILRCVPISNHLYFYWYRQILGQKVEFLVSFYNNEISEKSEIFDDQFSVERPDGSNFTLKIRSTKLEDSAMYFCASSENSYYEQYFGPGTRLTVT.

The J gene is TRBJ2-1, the V gene TRBV4-2; 7 nucleotides line up with TRBD2. The CDR3 sequence is 15 residues long. The V and J ends lost 0 bases and 14 bases, in that order; junction bases with no gene match: 13. Germline loops: CDR1 LGHNA, CDR2 YNFKEQ. CDR3: CASSQDSSGNGEKFF. The CDR3, as DNA: TGTGCCAGCAGCCAAGATTCTAGCGGCAACGGAGAAAAGTTCTTC.

V usage is TRBV28 and J usage is TRBJ2-7; D gene unclear. Trimming cost V 7 bases and J 2 bases, with 9 bases left between them. Germline CDR1 is MDHEN and CDR2 is SYDVKM. The CDR3 consists of 12 residues. In DNA, the CDR3 is TGTGCCAGCACCACCGGCACCTACGAGCAGTACTTC. Encoded protein: CASTTGTYEQYF.

Many counts were recorded for this clonotype. V is TRBV6-1 and J is TRBJ1-1, with D uncertain. From germline, CDR1 is MNHNS and CDR2 SASEGT. The CDR3 sequence is 13 residues long. Trimming removed 4 bases from V and 4 bases from J, with 10 bases in between. The CDR3 loop reads CASSVKTGTEAFF. For the CDR3, the DNA is TGTGCCAGCAGTGTCAAGACGGGCACTGAAGCTTTCTTT.

This clonotype came up many times. The rearrangement links TRBV5-1 to TRBJ2-1; D is perhaps TRBD1 (6 bases). Germline-derived CDR1 and CDR2 are SGHRS and YFSETQ. Trimming removed 3 bases from V and 2 bases from J, with 6 bases in between. The CDR3 consists of 13 residues. In DNA, the CDR3 is TGCGCCAGCAGCTGGGGGCCCTACAATGAGCAGTTCTTC. This translates into CASSWGPYNEQFF.

The genes are TRBV7-3 and TRBJ2-1; D possibly corresponds to TRBD2 (6 bases). The ends were cut back, 5 bases at V and 3 bases at J, with 17 bases in the middle. CDR3 length: 16 residues. CDR1 and CDR2 from the germline V gene are SGHTA and FQGTGA. Written as DNA, the CDR3 is TGTGCCAGCAGCCCAGGAAGCGGGCTCAACTACAATGAGCAGTTCTTC. Its translation: CASSPGSGLNYNEQFF.

The V gene is TRBV6-1, the J gene TRBJ2-3; TRBD1 is a possible D gene (5 bases). Germline values: CDR1 MNHNS, CDR2 SASEGT. V was shortened by 6 bases and J by 4 bases, with 14 bases between the two germline ends. The CDR3 is 14 amino acids. CDR3 loop: CASRLTGPADTQYF. CDR3 DNA: TGTGCCAGCAGACTTACAGGTCCCGCAGATACGCAGTATTTT.

This clonotype was counted at least ten times. The chain has TRBV20-1 and TRBJ2-5; TRBD1 agrees at 7 bases. Unmatched junction bases numbered 5, after V lost 5 bases and J lost 2 bases. CDR3 length equals 13 residues. In germline, CDR1 is DFQATT, CDR2 SNEGSKA (reference sequence). Here the CDR3 DNA reads TGCAGTGCTCCAGGGACAGATCAAGAGACCCAGTACTTC. Its protein is CSAPGTDQETQYF.

This clonotype was detected many times. The V and J genes are TRBV3-1 and TRBJ2-1, with unresolved D. The germline V and J ends were trimmed by 4 bases and 9 bases, with 13 bases remaining between them. The CDR3 consists of 13 residues. Germline V gene lookup returns CDR1 LGHDT and CDR2 YNNKEL (reference sequence). CDR3 in amino acids: CASSPSEKGEQFF. CDR3 DNA: TGTGCCAGCAGCCCTTCCGAGAAGGGTGAGCAGTTCTTC.

Notes on this clonotype: Possible read error: a much larger clone is one base away. The missing conserved phenylalanine or tryptophan at the end of this CDR3 makes a read error likely. The chain is built from TRBV27 and TRBJ1-2; D remains ambiguous. V dropped 2 bases and J dropped 2 bases, with 6 bases sitting between them. The germline gives CDR1 MNHEY, CDR2 SMNVEV (reference sequence). The CDR3 runs to 13 residues. CDR3 amino acids: CASSLNANYGYTS. CDR3 in DNA: TGTGCCAGCAGTTTAAACGCGAACTATGGCTACACCTCC.

This clonotype was found a few times. This rearrangement joins TRBV6-1 to TRBJ1-3; weak D call: TRBD1 (6 bases). Trimming left V 7 bases short and J 2 bases short, with 18 bases between. The CDR3 has 16 residues. CDR1 is MNHNS, CDR2 SASEGT, per germline. The CDR3 DNA reads TGTGCCAGCATCGAATCACCAGGGGATACTGGAAACACCATATATTTT. It translates to CASIESPGDTGNTIYF.

Note on this clonotype: A much larger clonotype is one base distant, so this may be a read error. The J gene is TRBJ2-4, the V gene TRBV28; D is tentatively TRBD1 or TRBD2 (5 bases each). The CDR3 has 16 amino acids. Per germline, CDR1 MDHEN and CDR2 SYDVKM. CDR3 region: CASSLSQVGAKTIQYF. The CDR3 DNA follows: TGTGCCAGCAGTTTATCTCAGGTCGGGGCCAAAACCATTCAGTACTTC. The variable domain in full, with the rest retrieved from reference TRBV28 and TRBJ2-4, is DVKVTQSSRYLVKRTGEKVFLECVQDMDHENMFWYRQDPGLGLRLIYFSYDVKMKEKGDIPEGYSVSREKKERFSLILESASTNQTSMYLCASSLSQVGAKTIQYFGAGTRLSVL.

In its sample, this clonotype was seen many times. The chain uses TRBV18 and TRBJ2-7; 9 bases are a match to TRBD2. With V trimmed by 4 bases and J by 3 bases, 13 bases remained unmatched. This CDR3 comprises 17 residues. Germline CDR1 is KGHSH and CDR2 is LQKENI. CDR3 loop: CASSRSPSGVRGYEQYF. Here the CDR3 DNA reads TGTGCCAGCTCACGTTCCCCTAGCGGGGTACGAGGCTACGAGCAGTACTTC.

The chain links TRBV7-9 to TRBJ2-7; D remains ambiguous. V lost 1 base, J lost 6 bases, and 10 bases lay in between. This CDR3 has 13 amino acids. In germline, CDR1 is SEHNR, CDR2 FQNEAQ (reference sequence). CDR3 sequence: CASSLGSSSEQYF. Here the CDR3 DNA reads TGTGCCAGCAGCTTAGGTTCCAGCAGCGAGCAGTACTTC.

There are a few counts of this clonotype. This chain uses TRBV6-1 with TRBJ2-7; no clear D gene. The germline V gene has CDR1 MNHNS and CDR2 SASEGT. V lost 2 bases and J 6 bases, leaving 11 bases between the germline ends. The CDR3 totals 13 residues. The CDR3 DNA reads TGTGCCAGCAGTGAATCGGAGAACAGCGAGCAGTACTTC. Translation: CASSESENSEQYF.

This clonotype was seen a handful of times. The V gene is TRBV20-1, the J gene TRBJ2-3; 8 nucleotides align to TRBD1. CDR3 length equals 15 residues. Trimming at V came to 6 bases and at J to 2 bases, leaving 10 bases not matched to a gene. CDR1 DFQATT and CDR2 SNEGSKA come from the germline V gene (reference sequence). CDR3 sequence reads: CSATGTGSHTDTQYF. The CDR3 DNA follows: TGCAGTGCAACCGGGACAGGCTCGCACACAGATACGCAGTATTTT.

This clonotype was observed a few times. V usage is TRBV7-2 and J usage is TRBJ1-6; D is undetermined. V was trimmed by 3 bases and J by 8 bases, leaving 14 bases between them. The length of the CDR3 is 15 residues. Germline V lookup: CDR1 SGHTA, CDR2 FQGNSA. The CDR3 protein is CASSLEPGLHSPLHF. CDR3 in DNA: TGTGCCAGCAGCTTGGAACCGGGCCTCCATTCACCCCTCCACTTT.

This clonotype has ten or more counts. The gene calls are TRBV7-9 and TRBJ2-7, with 8 bases that match TRBD2. CDR1 is SEHNR, CDR2 FQNEAQ, per germline (reference sequence). This CDR3 contains 17 residues. Losses at the gene ends were 4 bases for V and 0 bases for J; bases not matched to a gene: 11. The CDR3: CASSSPVQRERSYEQYF. The CDR3 region has the DNA TGTGCCAGCAGCTCCCCCGTTCAGCGGGAGCGCTCCTACGAGCAGTACTTC.

The chain combines TRBV20-1 with TRBJ2-5; 15 nucleotides match TRBD2. Germline assignment: CDR1 DFQATT and CDR2 SNEGSKA (reference sequence). This CDR3 is built from 15 residues. V was pared by 4 bases and J by 5 bases, with 5 bases of the junction left unmatched. This CDR3 is CSAILGLAGGETQYF. CDR3 nucleotide sequence: TGCAGTGCTATTCTCGGACTAGCGGGGGGGGAGACCCAGTACTTC.

This clonotype was picked up a small number of times. The chain combines TRBV19 with TRBJ1-1; a possible D gene is TRBD1 (5 bases). CDR1 and CDR2 from the germline V gene are LNHDA and SQIVND (reference sequence). There are 14 residues in the CDR3. Deletions cut 5 bases from V and 1 base from J, with 11 bases between. The CDR3 region is CASSVSTANTEAFF. CDR3 nucleotides: TGTGCCAGTAGTGTGTCGACAGCGAACACTGAAGCTTTCTTT.

This clonotype turned up a few times. V usage is TRBV7-6 and J usage is TRBJ2-7, with 11 bases identical to TRBD2. This CDR3 is built from 15 residues. V shed 5 bases and J 2 bases; nucleotides not matched to a gene: 5. The V gene's germline CDR1 is SGHVS and CDR2 FNYEAQ. CDR3 nucleotides: TGTGCCAGCAGCCCGGGACTAGCGGTACCCTACGAGCAGTACTTC. It is translated as CASSPGLAVPYEQYF.

This clonotype appeared many times. The J gene is TRBJ2-1, the V gene TRBV18; 8 nucleotides match TRBD1. The J segment lost 4 bases and the V segment lost 3 bases, leaving 5 bases of the junction unmatched. The germline V gene has CDR1 KGHSH and CDR2 LQKENI. The CDR3 totals 15 residues. CDR3 DNA sequence: TGTGCCAGCTCACCGCAACAGGGGGATTACAATGAGCAGTTCTTC. It yields the protein CASSPQQGDYNEQFF.

Regarding this clonotype: A read error may account for a junction end that differs from germline. The chain couples TRBV2 to TRBJ1-1; 7 bases fit TRBD1. The germline CDR1 and CDR2 sequences are SNHLY and FYNNEI. The CDR3 loop spans 14 amino acids. CDR3 sequence: CASGEQGSGTEAFF. CDR3 nucleotide sequence: TGTGCCAGCGGTGAACAGGGGTCGGGGACTGAAGCTTTCTTT. The entire variable domain, with the rest obtained from reference TRBV2 and TRBJ1-1, is as follows: EPEVTQTPSHQVTQMGQEVILRCVPISNHLYFYWYRQILGQKVEFLVSFYNNEISEKSEIFDDQFSVERPDGSNFTLKIRSTKLEDSAMYFCASGEQGSGTEAFFGQGTRLTVV.

This clonotype was observed many times. The chain is built from TRBV18 and TRBJ2-7, with 14 bases matching TRBD2. The J segment lost 4 bases and the V segment lost 4 bases, leaving 3 bases of the junction unmatched. The CDR3 extends over 15 amino acids. CDR1 KGHSH and CDR2 LQKENI come from the germline V gene. The CDR3 region has the DNA TGTGCCAGCTCACTATGGACTAGCGGGGGGTACGAGCAGTACTTC. This gives the protein CASSLWTSGGYEQYF.